This TCR beta chain was recorded in a study of blood T cell repertoires in COVID-19. About the study: The samples span acute and convalescent COVID-19 from the United States, Italy and Spain. T cells, B-cell-depleted T cells, or PBMCs supplied cDNA or gDNA.

V was clipped by 4 bases and J by 0 bases, with 13 bases between them. CDR3 length: 16 residues. Germline CDR1 MNHNS, CDR2 SASEGT. Per the authors' pipeline: It was from reference gene primer amplification that nucleated cell counts were estimated. Measured with immunoSEQ multiplex PCR; TCRdb has only the in-frame clones, and not every one. V and J calls and clone size are given by that table; D and trimming were obtained from the DNA. Among about 250,000 clones listed, 83% were seen once. The gene calls are TRBV6-1 and TRBJ1-3; TRBD1 might be the D (5 bases). Material: peripheral blood. This receptor was obtained from a human donor in a cohort sampled during active COVID-19. The CDR3 sequence is CASSAVGGNSGNTIYF. The CDR3 region has the DNA TGTGCCAGCAGTGCTGTGGGGGGGAACTCTGGAAACACCATATATTTT.